Given below is one T cell receptor beta chain in context. The antigen remains undetermined. The CDR3 loop spans 12 amino acids. Germline V gene lookup returns CDR1 SQVTM and CDR2 ANQGSEA. V trimming: 7 bases; J trimming: 6 bases; junction bases outside the gene matches: 7. The entry originates in a study of cytomegalovirus exposure and HLA in healthy donors. The PCR used 60 Vbeta and 13 Jbeta primers. Sequenced by immunoSEQ multiplex PCR; TCRdb stores in-frame clones only, minus some. The sample consists of approximately 220,000 clones, 76% of them appearing once. Study observations and caveats: Reportedly, TCR beta sequences accurately predicted HLA-A and HLA-B alleles in most subjects.

The genes are TRBV29-1 and TRBJ2-3, with 7 bases that match TRBD2. Material for sequencing was PBMCs. The sequence derives from a man aged 18 to 29 in good health and CMV-seronegative. The CDR3 reads CSAQRGSDTQYF. The DNA of the CDR3 is TGCAGCGCCCAGCGGGGTTCGGATACGCAGTATTTT.